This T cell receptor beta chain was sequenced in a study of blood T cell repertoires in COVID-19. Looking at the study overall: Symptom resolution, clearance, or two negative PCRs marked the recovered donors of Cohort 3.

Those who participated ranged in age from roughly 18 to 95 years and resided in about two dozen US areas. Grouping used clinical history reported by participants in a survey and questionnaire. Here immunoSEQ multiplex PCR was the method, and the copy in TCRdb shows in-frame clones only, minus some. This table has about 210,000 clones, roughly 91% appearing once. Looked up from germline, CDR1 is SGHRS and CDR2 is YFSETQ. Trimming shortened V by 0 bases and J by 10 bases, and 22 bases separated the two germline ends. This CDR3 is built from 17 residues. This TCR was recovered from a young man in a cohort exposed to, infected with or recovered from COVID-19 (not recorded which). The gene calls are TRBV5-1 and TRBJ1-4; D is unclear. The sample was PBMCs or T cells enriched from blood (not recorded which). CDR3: CASSLERQPLRAGKLFF. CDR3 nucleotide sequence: TGCGCCAGCAGCTTGGAGAGACAACCCCTACGGGCGGGAAAACTGTTTTTT.